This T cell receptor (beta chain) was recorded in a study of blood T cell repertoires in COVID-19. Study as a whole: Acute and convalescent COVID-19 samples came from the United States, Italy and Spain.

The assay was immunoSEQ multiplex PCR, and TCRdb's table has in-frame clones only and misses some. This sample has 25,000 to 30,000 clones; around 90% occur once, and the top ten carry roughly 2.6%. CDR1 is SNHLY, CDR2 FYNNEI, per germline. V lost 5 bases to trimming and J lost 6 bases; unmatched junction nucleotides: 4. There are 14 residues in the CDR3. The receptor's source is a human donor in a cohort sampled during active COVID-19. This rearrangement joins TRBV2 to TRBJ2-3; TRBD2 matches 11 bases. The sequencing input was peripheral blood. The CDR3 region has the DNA TGTGCCAGCAGTTCTAGCGGGGGGACGGATACGCAGTATTTT. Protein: CASSSSGGTDTQYF.